Listed here are 20 T cell receptor beta chains from one sample, sequenced in a study of technical replicates of blood from several donors. Produced via immunoSEQ multiplex PCR; TCRdb's table is partial and in-frame only. The sample contains about 60,000 clones, around nine tenths of which appear only once. Sample: PBMCs. These receptors all come from a human donor in good health. Some clones in this sample may be carry-over from other donors' samples.

The rearrangement joins TRBV11-3 to TRBJ2-1, with D tentatively TRBD2 (5 bases). The CDR3 spans 13 residues. V was cut by 4 bases and J by 4 bases, with 8 bases left in between. Germline V gene lookup returns CDR1 SGHNT and CDR2 YENEEA. In DNA form, the CDR3 reads TGTGCCAGCAGCTCCCGGACTTACAATGAGCAGTTCTTC. Its protein product is CASSSRTYNEQFF.

The chain is built from TRBV6-5 and TRBJ2-5; 8 nucleotides match TRBD2. The length of the CDR3 is 16 residues. The junction had 8 bases not matched to a gene; V was cut back by 3 bases and J by 2 bases. Germline CDR1 MNHEY, CDR2 SVGAGI. The CDR3 DNA reads as TGTGCCAGCAGTTATGGAGCGGGGGCCGGGCAAGAGACCCAGTACTTC. It codes for CASSYGAGAGQETQYF.

The CDR3 nucleotides are TGCAGCGCCGATAGACAGGGCTACAATGAGCAGTTCTTC. As protein: CSADRQGYNEQFF. The chain is built from TRBV29-1 and TRBJ2-1; 7 nucleotides line up with TRBD1. Germline loops: CDR1 SQVTM, CDR2 ANQGSEA. V lost 7 bases and J lost 3; bases outside the gene matches: 6. CDR3 length: 13 residues.

This rearrangement joins TRBV29-1 to TRBJ2-3; no firm D call. This CDR3 spans 15 amino acids. Germline V gives CDR1 SQVTM, CDR2 ANQGSEA. V lost 3 bases, J lost 2 bases, and 15 bases lay in between. Here the CDR3 reads CSVDAYSKNTDTQYF. CDR3 sequence (DNA): TGCAGCGTTGACGCCTACAGCAAGAACACAGATACGCAGTATTTT.

The chain joins TRBV5-1 to TRBJ2-3; 8 bases are a match to TRBD2. There are 13 residues in the CDR3. J lost 4 bases, V lost 7 bases, and 5 bases had no gene match. CDR1 and CDR2 (germline): SGHRS, YFSETQ. The CDR3 sequence is CASSTGGSDTQYF. As DNA, the CDR3 is TGCGCCAGCTCGACGGGGGGGTCAGATACGCAGTATTTT.

The chain uses TRBV2 and TRBJ2-1; the D gene is possibly TRBD2 (6 bases). Per germline, CDR1 SNHLY and CDR2 FYNNEI. This CDR3 has 13 residues. Trimming took off 8 bases at V and 7 bases at J, with 15 bases between the two ends. CDR3 sequence: CASRDSSGNEQFF. The CDR3 nucleotides are TGTGCCAGCCGGGACTCCTCGGGGAATGAGCAGTTCTTC.

There are many counts of this clone. This rearrangement joins TRBV29-1 to TRBJ1-1, with D perhaps TRBD1 (5 bases). The CDR3 length is 13 residues. Trimming shortened V by 4 bases and J by 2 bases, and 11 bases separated the two germline ends. CDR1 and CDR2 (germline): SQVTM, ANQGSEA. The DNA of the CDR3 is TGCAGCGTTGTTAGGGGTGGAAACACTGAAGCTTTCTTT. Translated: CSVVRGGNTEAFF.

The rearrangement uses TRBV19 and TRBJ2-7, with TRBD2 as a possible D gene (6 bases). The CDR3 extends over 15 amino acids. V shed 6 bases and J shed 2 bases, with 17 bases lying between them. From germline, CDR1 is LNHDA and CDR2 SQIVND (reference sequence). The CDR3 bases are TGTGCCAGTAGCTTTAGGGACTCGCCAGCCTACGAGCAGTACTTC. It specifies CASSFRDSPAYEQYF. Filled out from reference TRBV19 and TRBJ2-7, the complete variable domain reads DGGITQSPKYLFRKEGQNVTLSCEQNLNHDAMYWYRQDPGQGLRLIYYSQIVNDFQKGDIAEGYSVSREKKESFPLTVTSAQKNPTAFYLCASSFRDSPAYEQYFGPGTRLTVT.

The chain combines TRBV5-1 with TRBJ2-3, with 7 bases that match TRBD2. Looked up from germline, CDR1 is SGHRS and CDR2 is YFSETQ. The J segment lost 2 bases and the V segment lost 5 bases, leaving 5 bases of the junction unmatched. The CDR3 runs 14 residues. The CDR3 is CASRSSGHTDTQYF. The CDR3 DNA follows: TGCGCCAGCAGATCTAGCGGTCACACAGATACGCAGTATTTT.

This rearrangement joins TRBV5-4 to TRBJ1-2; maybe TRBD1 (6 bases). CDR3 size: 13 residues. Germline values: CDR1 SGHNT, CDR2 YYREEE (reference sequence). Trimming pared 4 bases from V and 4 bases from J, leaving 11 bases between. In DNA form, the CDR3 reads TGTGCCAGCAGCCTAACAGGGACCTATGGCTACACCTTC. Its protein product is CASSLTGTYGYTF.

The J gene is TRBJ1-1, the V gene TRBV5-6; the D is unclear. V was shortened by 0 bases and J by 0 bases, with 6 bases between the two germline ends. The CDR3 extends over 14 amino acids. The germline V gene has CDR1 SGHDT and CDR2 YYEEEE. The DNA of the CDR3 is TGTGCCAGCAGCTTGGAACTCTTGAACACTGAAGCTTTCTTT. Its protein product is CASSLELLNTEAFF.

The chain is built from TRBV6-1 and TRBJ1-1; possible D gene TRBD1, 5 bases. Per germline, CDR1 MNHNS and CDR2 SASEGT. V was shortened by 7 bases and J by 3 bases, with 18 bases between the two germline ends. The CDR3 spans 15 residues. DNA for the CDR3: TGTGCCAGCACAAAACAGCGGGGGAGATACACTGAAGCTTTCTTT. Its translation: CASTKQRGRYTEAFF.

The genes are TRBV19 and TRBJ1-4; 12 bases agree with TRBD1. Germline trimming cut 7 bases from V and 8 bases from J; bases unmatched to any gene: 14. Germline loops: CDR1 LNHDA, CDR2 SQIVND (reference sequence). This CDR3 comprises 17 residues. The CDR3 protein is CASTPGGQGAASEKLFF. The CDR3 DNA sequence: TGTGCCAGTACCCCTGGGGGACAGGGGGCGGCAAGCGAAAAACTGTTTTTT.

V and J are TRBV15 and TRBJ2-7; 10 nucleotides line up with TRBD1. This CDR3 is 13 amino acids long. J gave up 5 bases and V 6 bases, and 4 bases lay outside the gene matches. CDR1 and CDR2 from the germline V gene are LNHNV and YYDKDF (reference sequence). CDR3 residues: CATSRDRGNEQYF. In DNA form, the CDR3 reads TGTGCCACCAGTAGGGACAGGGGTAACGAGCAGTACTTC.

V and J are TRBV5-1 and TRBJ2-3; 9 positions match TRBD2. The CDR3 spans 15 residues. Per germline, CDR1 SGHRS and CDR2 YFSETQ. V was clipped by 0 bases and J by 3 bases; unmatched bases: 2. CDR3 amino acids: CASSLVAGETDTQYF. CDR3 nucleotide sequence: TGCGCCAGCAGCTTGGTAGCGGGAGAAACAGATACGCAGTATTTT.

This clone was seen more than once but under ten times. The V and J genes are TRBV7-8 and TRBJ2-7; weak D call: TRBD1 (6 bases). Germline values: CDR1 SGHVS, CDR2 FQNEAQ. With 6 bases removed from V and 7 bases from J, the gap between germline ends came to 13 bases. The CDR3 is 12 residues long. CDR3 coding DNA: TGTGCCAGCAGAAACAGGGCGGGTGAGCAGTACTTC. Protein product: CASRNRAGEQYF.

V gene TRBV7-3 combines with J gene TRBJ1-1, with D possibly being TRBD1 (5 bases). CDR3 size: 14 residues. The germline V gene encodes CDR1 SGHTA and CDR2 FQGTGA. The V end was cut by 5 bases, the J end by 5 bases, with 15 bases between. The CDR3 here is CASSPSGGRTEAFF. The CDR3 nucleotides read TGTGCCAGCAGCCCCTCCGGGGGTCGGACTGAAGCTTTCTTT.

This clone was detected ten times or more. The chain is built from TRBV21-1 and TRBJ1-2. TRBV21-1 corresponds to a pseudogene. The length of the CDR3 is 12 residues. The CDR3 spells CASSAKNYGYTF. In DNA, the CDR3 is TGTGCCAGCAGCGCTAAGAACTATGGCTACACCTTC.

The chain couples TRBV7-2 to TRBJ1-2; 8 bases are a match to TRBD1. Germline trimming cut 0 bases from V and 4 bases from J; bases unmatched to any gene: 10. The CDR3 loop spans 17 amino acids. Germline V lookup: CDR1 SGHTA, CDR2 FQGNSA. The CDR3 protein is CASSLAGRGRSGYGYTF. CDR3 nucleotides: TGTGCCAGCAGCTTAGCAGGCAGGGGGCGCTCTGGCTATGGCTACACCTTC.

This chain uses TRBV6-6 with TRBJ1-1; D ambiguous. This CDR3 comprises 14 residues. V lost 1 base, J lost 1 base, and 7 bases lay in between. The germline V gene encodes CDR1 MNHNY and CDR2 SVGAGI (reference sequence). CDR3 sequence: CASSYYVENTEAFF. CDR3 nucleotides: TGTGCCAGCAGTTACTATGTAGAGAACACTGAAGCTTTCTTT.